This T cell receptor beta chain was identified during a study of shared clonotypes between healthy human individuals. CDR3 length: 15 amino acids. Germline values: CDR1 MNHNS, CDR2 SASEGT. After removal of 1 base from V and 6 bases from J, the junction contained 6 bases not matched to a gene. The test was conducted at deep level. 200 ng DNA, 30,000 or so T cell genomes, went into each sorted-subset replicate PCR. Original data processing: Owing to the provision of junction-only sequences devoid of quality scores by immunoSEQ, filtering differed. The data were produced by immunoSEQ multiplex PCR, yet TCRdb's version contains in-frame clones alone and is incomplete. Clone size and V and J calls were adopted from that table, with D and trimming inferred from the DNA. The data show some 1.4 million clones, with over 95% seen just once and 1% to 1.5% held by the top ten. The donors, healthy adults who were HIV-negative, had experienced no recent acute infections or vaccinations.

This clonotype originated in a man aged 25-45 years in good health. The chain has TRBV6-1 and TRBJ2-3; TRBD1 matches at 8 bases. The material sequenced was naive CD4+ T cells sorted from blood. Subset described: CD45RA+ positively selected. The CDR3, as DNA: TGTGCCAGCAGTGAAGGGGCAGGGGGCGGGGATACGCAGTATTTT. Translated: CASSEGAGGGDTQYF.